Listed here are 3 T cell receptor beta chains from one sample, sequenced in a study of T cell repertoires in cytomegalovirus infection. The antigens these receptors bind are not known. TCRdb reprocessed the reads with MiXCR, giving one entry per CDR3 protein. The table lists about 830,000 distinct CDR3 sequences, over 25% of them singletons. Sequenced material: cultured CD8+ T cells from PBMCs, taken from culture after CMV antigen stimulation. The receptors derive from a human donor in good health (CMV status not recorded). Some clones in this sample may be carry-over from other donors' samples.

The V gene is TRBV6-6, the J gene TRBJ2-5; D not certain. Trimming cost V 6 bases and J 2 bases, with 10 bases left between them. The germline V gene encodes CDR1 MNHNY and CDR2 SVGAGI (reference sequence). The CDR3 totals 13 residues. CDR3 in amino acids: CASRPREQETQYF. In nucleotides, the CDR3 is TGTGCCAGCAGGCCAAGAGAGCAAGAGACCCAGTACTTC.

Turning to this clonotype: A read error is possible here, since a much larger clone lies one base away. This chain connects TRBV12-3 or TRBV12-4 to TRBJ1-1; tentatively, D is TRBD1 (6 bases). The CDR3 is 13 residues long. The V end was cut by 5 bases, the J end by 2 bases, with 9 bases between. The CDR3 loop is CASSVGHNTEAFF. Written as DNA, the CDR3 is TGTGCCAGCAGTGTGGGACATAACACTGAAGCTTTCTTT.

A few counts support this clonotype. The CDR3 here is CASSSGQGASETQYF. The CDR3 DNA reads as TGTGCCAGCAGCTCAGGACAGGGGGCGTCAGAGACCCAGTACTTC. The chain recombines TRBV7-9 with TRBJ2-5; 11 nucleotides align to TRBD1. The J segment lost 4 bases and the V segment lost 4 bases, leaving 5 bases of the junction unmatched. The CDR3 is made up of 15 amino acids. Germline lookup yields CDR1 SEHNR and CDR2 FQNEAQ (reference sequence).